This T cell receptor beta chain stems from a study of T cell repertoires in cytomegalovirus infection (dated by TCRdb to between 2019 and 2020). With regard to the full study: Alongside well-studied HLA-B-restricted epitopes, the peptide stimulations were aimed at recently identified HLA-C-restricted CMV epitopes, whose presentation resists viral immunomodulation. Donor HLA type was relevant to the analysis, as public TCR beta signatures indicated carriage of CMV infection together with the matching HLA type. General study outcomes and caveats: The ex vivo response was dominated by HLA-C-restricted CMV-specific TCR beta clonotypes, which also provided the single most frequent clonotype in two of eight donors. In both this cohort and an independent cohort of some 370 donors, the cumulative frequency of public TCR beta family members distinguished carriers of CMV infection plus the relevant HLA type.

Interpreted using the paper, the treatment or condition label stands for: in vitro stimulation with specific CMV peptide epitopes to enrich CMV-specific T cells. In regard to this clonotype: Its antigen remains unidentified. One base away lies a much larger clone, so this may be a sequencing read error.

The instrument given in TCRdb is Illumina HiSeq 1500. TCRdb trimmed the raw reads at Q25, called clones with MiXCR and kept productive beta chains. Rows matching on CDR3 protein sequence are summarized as one entry with the most common DNA and genes. Recorded for this sample are about 920,000 distinct CDR3 sequences; approximately 31% of them occurred a single time. The ten most abundant clones make up 13% of the sample. Cut back by 6 bases and 3 bases, the V and J ends lie 5 bases apart. The CDR3 runs 11 amino acids, cysteine and phenylalanine included. The retained sequence is limited to the CDR3, 33 bases, with the frame set at the first base. CDR1 and CDR2 were assigned from the germline V gene as SGHVT and SQSDAQ.

Material: cultured CD8+ T cells from PBMCs, obtained from culture after CMV antigen stimulation. The V gene is TRBV7-4 and the J gene is TRBJ1-1, with the D gene too uncertain to name. The sequence came from a human donor in good health (CMV status not recorded). Some clones in this sample may be carry-over from other donors' samples. The CDR3 protein: CASREYTEAFF. Read as DNA, the sequence is TGTGCCAGCAGGGAGTACACTGAAGCTTTCTTT.